A single T cell receptor (beta chain) is shown here with its context. Its matching antigen is unknown. The sample originates from a study of CD8+CD57+ T cells in acquired aplastic anemia. Sequencing involved patients with CD8+CD57+ cell expansion previously shown by flow cytometry. Patients were therapy-naive when their blood was sampled. General observations from the study: Found in both controls and patients were approximately 29 CD8+ CDR3 sequences. Patients were compared with controls for CD8+ Simpson's diversity, and no significant difference emerged.

For CDR3 and TCR beta VDJ profiling, genomic DNA was the template used. TCRdb called the reads again in MiXCR, with one record for every CDR3 protein. The data contain roughly 180,000 distinct CDR3 sequences, less than 65% of them singletons. The sequenced sample consisted of sorted CD4+, CD8+, or CD8+CD57+ T cells (not recorded which) from PBMCs. The TCR was taken from a human donor with aplastic anemia.

CDR3 nucleotide sequence: TGTGCCAGCAGCTTTCGGGTAAACCAAGAGACCCAGTACTTC. It codes for CASSFRVNQETQYF. The chain carries TRBV7-7 and TRBJ2-5; D gene ambiguous. This CDR3 spans 14 amino acids. The germline gives CDR1 SSHAT, CDR2 FNYEAQ (reference sequence). The V end was cut by 3 bases, the J end by 0 bases, with 8 bases between.